This T cell receptor beta chain was captured by sequencing in a study of control samples from healthy donors and cancer patients. CDR1 and CDR2 from the germline V gene are SGHNT and YENEEA. Trimming pared 5 bases from V and 4 bases from J, leaving 14 bases between. This CDR3 spans 15 amino acids. Assay used: immunoSEQ multiplex PCR; TCRdb lists only in-frame clones, some missing. The sample lists 210,000 or so clones, about 90% occurring once. The sequenced sample consisted of blood. The gene calls are TRBV11-3 and TRBJ2-2, with D perhaps matching TRBD2 (7 bases). The sequence came from a man under 40 in good health. The CDR3 region is CASSPRGARTGELFF. CDR3 nucleotides: TGTGCCAGCAGCCCACGGGGGGCCCGCACCGGGGAGCTGTTTTTT.